The rows below give T cell receptor beta chains drawn from one sample of a study of blood T cell repertoires in COVID-19. Method: immunoSEQ multiplex PCR; TCRdb's copy keeps in-frame clones and lacks some. The sample carries over 250,000 clones, nearly 90% recorded once. Sequencing was carried out using PBMCs or T cells enriched from blood (not recorded which). These receptors came from a woman in her 30s who had recovered from COVID-19. Each CDR3 is given with its conserved first and last residue. The order of the fields is clone size, V gene, D gene, J gene, CDR3 protein, CDR3 DNA. A D gene is named only where the DNA matches it firmly. Some rows mark clone size as missing; the rest say once, few, many or name a class of expanded clone.

.,TRBV30,.,TRBJ1-5,CAWSTQGYQPQHF,TGTGCCTGGAGTACTCAGGGTTATCAGCCCCAGCATTTT
.,TRBV6-5,.,TRBJ2-7,CASSYSARGYGQYF,TGTGCCAGCAGTTACTCGGCACGGGGATATGGGCAGTACTTC
.,TRBV9,.,TRBJ2-3,CASSVPQGLPGADTQYF,TGTGCCAGCAGCGTGCCCCAGGGCCTCCCTGGGGCAGATACGCAGTATTTT
few,TRBV6-2/TRBV6-3,.,TRBJ2-1,CASSYNRNEQFF,TGTGCCAGCAGTTACAACAGGAATGAGCAGTTCTTC
.,TRBV13,TRBD1,TRBJ2-3,CASSFGTGTDTQYF,TGTGCCAGCAGCTTCGGGACAGGCACAGATACGCAGTATTTT
.,TRBV2,.,TRBJ2-5,CASSEGGTSRETQYF,TGTGCCAGCAGTGAAGGGGGTACTAGCAGAGAGACCCAGTACTTC
.,TRBV7-6,.,TRBJ1-4,CASSLGSGRFAGKLFF,TGTGCCAGCAGCTTAGGGTCGGGGAGATTCGCCGGAAAACTGTTTTTT
.,TRBV4-1,.,TRBJ1-1,CASRGVLRNTEAFF,TGCGCCAGCAGGGGAGTCCTCCGGAACACTGAAGCTTTCTTT
.,TRBV5-8,TRBD2,TRBJ2-7,CASSLPAGLSYEQYF,TGTGCCAGCAGCTTGCCAGCGGGGCTCTCCTACGAGCAGTACTTC
once,TRBV18,.,TRBJ2-3,CASSPNHYDTQYF,TGTGCCAGCTCACCAAATCACTACGATACGCAGTATTTT
.,TRBV3-1/TRBV3-2,TRBD2,TRBJ2-4,CASSQNAGGPQYF,TGTGCCAGCAGCCAAAACGCGGGGGGCCCCCAGTACTTC
.,TRBV27,.,TRBJ2-7,CASSYGQAYEQYF,TGTGCCAGCAGTTATGGGCAGGCGTACGAGCAGTACTTC
.,TRBV25-1,.,TRBJ2-7,CASSSSTTLEQYF,TGTGCCAGCAGCTCCTCCACAACCCTTGAGCAGTACTTC
.,TRBV2,.,TRBJ1-4,CASSPDRQNEKLFF,TGTGCCAGCAGTCCGGACAGACAGAATGAAAAACTGTTTTTT
.,TRBV27,TRBD1,TRBJ2-5,CASRSRGIGAQYF,TGTGCCAGCCGGTCCAGGGGGATTGGGGCCCAGTACTTC
.,TRBV30,TRBD1,TRBJ1-6,CAWSAADRDNSPLHF,TGTGCCTGGAGTGCCGCTGACAGGGATAATTCACCCCTCCACTTT
once,TRBV6-5,TRBD1,TRBJ1-1,CASSYAGTGNTEAFF,TGTGCCAGCAGTTACGCCGGGACAGGGAACACTGAAGCTTTCTTT
.,TRBV9,.,TRBJ1-1,CASSPQQGGRTEAFF,TGTGCCAGCAGCCCTCAACAGGGAGGGAGAACTGAAGCTTTCTTT
.,TRBV28,TRBD1,TRBJ1-6,CASSPPSGGAFTAPLHF,TGTGCCAGCAGTCCACCCTCAGGGGGCGCCTTTACAGCACCCCTCCACTTT
.,TRBV7-3,.,TRBJ1-1,CASSWGRNTEAFF,TGTGCCAGCAGCTGGGGGCGGAACACTGAAGCTTTCTTT
.,TRBV5-1,TRBD1,TRBJ1-1,CASSWTGRGTEAFF,TGCGCCAGCAGCTGGACAGGGAGGGGGACTGAAGCTTTCTTT
once,TRBV7-6,.,TRBJ1-1,CASSLAGRAGEGEAFF,TGTGCCAGCAGCTTAGCGGGACGGGCTGGGGAGGGTGAAGCTTTCTTT